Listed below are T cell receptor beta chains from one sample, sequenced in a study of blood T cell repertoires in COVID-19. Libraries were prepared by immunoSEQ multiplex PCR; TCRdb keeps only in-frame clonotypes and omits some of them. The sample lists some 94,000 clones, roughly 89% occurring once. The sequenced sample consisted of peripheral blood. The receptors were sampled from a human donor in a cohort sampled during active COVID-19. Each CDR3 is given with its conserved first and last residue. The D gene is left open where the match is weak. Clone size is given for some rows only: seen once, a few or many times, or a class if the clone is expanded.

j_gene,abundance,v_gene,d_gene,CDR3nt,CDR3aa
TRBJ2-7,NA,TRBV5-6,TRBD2,TGTGCCAGCACCGCCGGGGGGTACGAGCAGTACTTC,CASTAGGYEQYF
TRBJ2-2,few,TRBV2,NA,TGTGCCAGCAGTGTCCGGACTACTTACACCGGGGAGCTGTTTTTT,CASSVRTTYTGELFF
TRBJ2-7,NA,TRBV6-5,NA,TGTGCCAGCAGACCGCTTGGGCCCTACGAGCAGTACTTC,CASRPLGPYEQYF
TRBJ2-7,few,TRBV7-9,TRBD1,TGTGCCAGCACAACAGGGGGCGAGCAGTACTTC,CASTTGGEQYF
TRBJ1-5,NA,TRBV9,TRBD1,TGTGCCAGCAGCCCCGGGGACAGGGTCGGAGGTCAGCCCCAGCATTTT,CASSPGDRVGGQPQHF
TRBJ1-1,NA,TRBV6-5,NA,TGTGCCAGCAGTTACGCAGGGGAGAACACTGAAGCTTTCTTT,CASSYAGENTEAFF
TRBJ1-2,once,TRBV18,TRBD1,TGTGCCAGCTCACGACTGACAGGGGGCGGGTATGGCTACACCTTC,CASSRLTGGGYGYTF
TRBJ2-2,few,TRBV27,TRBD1,TGTGCCAGCAGTCCCAGGGGGCCGGCCGGGGAGCTGTTTTTT,CASSPRGPAGELFF
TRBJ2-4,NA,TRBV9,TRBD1,TGTGCCAGCAGCGAGGAGACAGGGGGGTTCGACATTCAGTACTTC,CASSEETGGFDIQYF
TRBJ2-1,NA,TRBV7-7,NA,TGTGCTAGCAGCCTAGGGCGGGAAGTCTACAGTGAGCAGTTCTTC,CASSLGREVYSEQFF
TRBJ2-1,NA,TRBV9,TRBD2,TGTGCCAGCAGCGTAGAGACTAGCGGGAGGGGGCCGAACAATGAGCAGTTCTTC,CASSVETSGRGPNNEQFF
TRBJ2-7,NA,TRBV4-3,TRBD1,TGCGCCAGCAGCCAAGGCCGGGGGACAGGGAACCCCTACGAGCAGTACTTC,CASSQGRGTGNPYEQYF
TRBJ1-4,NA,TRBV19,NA,TGTGCCAGTAGTAGCCCCAGGGGTGACGGTGAAAAACTGTTTTTT,CASSSPRGDGEKLFF
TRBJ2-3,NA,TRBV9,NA,TGTGCCAGCAGCTCCCCAGGTACGCAGTATTTT,CASSSPGTQYF
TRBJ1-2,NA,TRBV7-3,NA,TGTGCCAGCAGCTTAAATCAGGCAGGGGGCTACACCTTC,CASSLNQAGGYTF
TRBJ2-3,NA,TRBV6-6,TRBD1,TGTGCCAGCAGTTACGTGACAGGGATATCAGATACGCAGTATTTT,CASSYVTGISDTQYF
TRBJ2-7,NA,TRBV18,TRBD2,TGTGCCAGCTCACCTCCCGGGACTACCTCCTACGAGCAGTACTTC,CASSPPGTTSYEQYF
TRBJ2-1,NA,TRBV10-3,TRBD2,TGTGCCATCAGTGATCTTGGACTAGCGCGCGAATCCTACAATGAGCAGTTCTTC,CAISDLGLARESYNEQFF
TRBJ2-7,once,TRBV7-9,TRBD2,TGTGCCAGCAGATTCAGTCTGGGCGGGGGGGATACCTACGAGCAGTACTTC,CASRFSLGGGDTYEQYF
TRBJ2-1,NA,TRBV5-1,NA,TGCGCCAGCGCCCTCGGGAGCAGCTCCTACAATGAGCAGTTCTTC,CASALGSSSYNEQFF
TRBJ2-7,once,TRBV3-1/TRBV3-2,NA,TGTGCCAGCAGCCCGGGATACGAGCAGTACTTC,CASSPGYEQYF
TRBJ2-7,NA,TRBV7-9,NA,TGTGCCAGCAGCTTAGGGGCGGGCGGGTTGGAGCAGTACTTC,CASSLGAGGLEQYF
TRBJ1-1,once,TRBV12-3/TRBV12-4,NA,TGTGCCAGCAGCAACCTCGAGGGTAGAGCTTTCTTT,CASSNLEGRAFF
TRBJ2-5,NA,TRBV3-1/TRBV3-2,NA,TGTGCCAGCAGCCAACCAGAGGGGGATCGAGAGACCCAGTACTTC,CASSQPEGDRETQYF
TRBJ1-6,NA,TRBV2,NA,TGTGCCAGCAGTGAAGAGGAGCAGAGAAATTCACCCCTCCACTTT,CASSEEEQRNSPLHF
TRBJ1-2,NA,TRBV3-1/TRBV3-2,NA,TGTGCCAGCAGCCTCGGGGTAGCTAACTATGGCTACACCTTC,CASSLGVANYGYTF
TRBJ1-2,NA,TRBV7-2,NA,TGTGCCAGCATACCGGCCGCGGATAACTATGGCTACACCTTC,CASIPAADNYGYTF
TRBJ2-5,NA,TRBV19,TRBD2,TGCGCCAGTATGGCGGGAGCGGTCGGTCGGACCCAGTACTTC,CASMAGAVGRTQYF
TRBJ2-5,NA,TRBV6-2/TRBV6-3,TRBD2,TGTGCCAGCAGTTACTCGACTAGCGGGAGAGAGGACGTTGAGACCCAGTACTTC,CASSYSTSGREDVETQYF
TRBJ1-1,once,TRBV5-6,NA,TGTGCCAGCAGCTTGGGACGACGGGGAACTGAAGCTTTCTTT,CASSLGRRGTEAFF
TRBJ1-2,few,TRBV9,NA,TGTGCCAGCAGCGTTGATTCAGGGGGCTACACCTTC,CASSVDSGGYTF
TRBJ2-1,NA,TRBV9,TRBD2,TGTGCCAGCAGCGAACGGACTAGCGGTCGGAGCTCCTACAATGAGCAGTTCTTC,CASSERTSGRSSYNEQFF
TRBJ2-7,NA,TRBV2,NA,TGTGCCAGCAGTGAAGAGTACGGGCCGACTAACGAGCAGTACTTC,CASSEEYGPTNEQYF
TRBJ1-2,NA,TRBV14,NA,TGTGCCAGCAGCCAAAGGGCGGACAGTCGCGGCTACACCTTC,CASSQRADSRGYTF
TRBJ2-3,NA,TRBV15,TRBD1,TGTGCCACCAGCAGATCCGGGACAGGGAGGGCAGATACGCAGTATTTT,CATSRSGTGRADTQYF
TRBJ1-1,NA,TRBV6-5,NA,TGTGCCAGCAATTTTAACCTAGAGCCGAACACTGAAGCTTTCTTT,CASNFNLEPNTEAFF
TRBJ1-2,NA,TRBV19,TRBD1,TGTGCCAGTAGTAAGGGTTGGACAGGAGGCTATGGCTACACCTTC,CASSKGWTGGYGYTF
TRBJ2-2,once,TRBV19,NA,TGTGCCATAGGAGGGAACACCGGGGAGCTGTTTTTT,CAIGGNTGELFF
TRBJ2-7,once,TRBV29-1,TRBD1,TGCAGCGTTTCCTTGGGACAGAGCTCCTACGAGCAGTACTTC,CSVSLGQSSYEQYF
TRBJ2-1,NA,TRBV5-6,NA,TGTGCCAGCAGCCGGGACTCCCGGAGGCATGAGCAGTTCTTC,CASSRDSRRHEQFF
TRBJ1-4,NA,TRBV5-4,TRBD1,TGTGCCAGCAGCGTAGGGACAGGGGTACTGTTCGAAAAACTGTTTTTT,CASSVGTGVLFEKLFF
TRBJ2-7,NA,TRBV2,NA,TGTGCCAGCAGTGAAGTTGGGGCCCTTCACGAGCAGTACTTC,CASSEVGALHEQYF
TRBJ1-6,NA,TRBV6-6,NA,TGTGCCAGCAGCCCCTTTGAGCGAGGGTTTGGTTCACCCCTCCACTTT,CASSPFERGFGSPLHF
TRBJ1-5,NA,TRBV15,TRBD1,TGTGCCACCAGCAGGCACAGGACAGGGATCAATCAGCCCCAGCATTTT,CATSRHRTGINQPQHF
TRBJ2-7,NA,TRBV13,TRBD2,TGTGCCAGCAGCTCGGGACTAGCGGGAGTGGTTGAGCAGTACTTC,CASSSGLAGVVEQYF
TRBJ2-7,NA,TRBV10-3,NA,TGTGCCGGAGGGGCGGGGGCCCCCTACGAGCAGTACTTC,CAGGAGAPYEQYF
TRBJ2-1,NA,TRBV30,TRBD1,TGTGCCTGGAGTGGTGGGACAGGGGCCAATGAGCAGTTCTTC,CAWSGGTGANEQFF
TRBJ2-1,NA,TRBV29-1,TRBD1,TGCAGCGTTGTTTTACGGCAGGGGGCTGTCAATGAGCAGTTCTTC,CSVVLRQGAVNEQFF
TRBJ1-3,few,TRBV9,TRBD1,TGTGCCAGCAGCGTGCAGGGGGCTGGAAACACCATATATTTT,CASSVQGAGNTIYF
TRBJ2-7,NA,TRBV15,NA,TGTGCCACCAGCAGAGGTAAAAGGGGCGAATTCTCCTACGAGCAGTACTTC,CATSRGKRGEFSYEQYF
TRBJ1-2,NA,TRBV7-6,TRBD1,TGTGCCAGCAGCTTAGGGGGACAGGGTGCGCGAGGCTACACCTTC,CASSLGGQGARGYTF
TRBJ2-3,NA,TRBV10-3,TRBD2,TGTGCCATCAGTGAAGGGGGACTAGCGGCTAGCACAGATACGCAGTATTTT,CAISEGGLAASTDTQYF
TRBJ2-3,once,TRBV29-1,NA,TGCAGCGTCCACCTTCCTCCAGTTCCCACAGATACGCAGTATTTT,CSVHLPPVPTDTQYF
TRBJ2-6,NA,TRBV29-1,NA,TGCAGCGTTGCCGGGACATCCTCTGGGGCCAACGTCCTGACTTTC,CSVAGTSSGANVLTF
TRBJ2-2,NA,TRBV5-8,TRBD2,TGTGCCAGCAGCGATGGAAGCGGGAGGCCCCCCGGGGAGCTGTTTTTT,CASSDGSGRPPGELFF
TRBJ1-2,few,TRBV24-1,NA,TGTGCCACCAGTGATTTCTGGCGGATTATTTATGGCTACACCTTC,CATSDFWRIIYGYTF
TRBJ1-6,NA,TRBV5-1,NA,TGCGCCAGCAGCTTCGGGGGGGGAGTGAATTCACCCCTCCACTTT,CASSFGGGVNSPLHF
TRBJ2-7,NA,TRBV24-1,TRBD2,TGTGCCACCAGTGAAACCGGGAGGTCCTACGAGCAGTACTTC,CATSETGRSYEQYF
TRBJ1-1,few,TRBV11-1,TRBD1,TGTGCCAGCAGCTTATCTGGGACAGGGGGCACTGAAGCTTTCTTT,CASSLSGTGGTEAFF
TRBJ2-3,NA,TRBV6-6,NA,TGTGCCAGCAGTTACTCGGCCAGTTACACAGATACGCAGTATTTT,CASSYSASYTDTQYF